This T cell receptor beta chain came from a study of blood T cell repertoires in COVID-19. Clinical histories supplied by participants themselves formed the basis of cohort assignment. Germline CDR1 reads MNHEY; CDR2 reads SMNVEV (reference sequence). The CDR3 spans 14 residues. V lost 4 bases and J lost 10; bases outside the gene matches: 5. Measured with immunoSEQ multiplex PCR; TCRdb has only the in-frame clones, and not every one. The sample yields a few hundred thousand clones, roughly 80% seen once. V is TRBV27 and J is TRBJ1-6; TRBD1 aligns across 9 bases. Sequencing was carried out using PBMCs or T cells enriched from blood (not recorded which). This TCR came from a man younger than 40 with acute COVID-19. CDR3 in amino acids: CASSWTGVMSPLHF. In DNA, the CDR3 is TGTGCCAGCAGTTGGACAGGGGTAATGTCACCCCTCCACTTT.